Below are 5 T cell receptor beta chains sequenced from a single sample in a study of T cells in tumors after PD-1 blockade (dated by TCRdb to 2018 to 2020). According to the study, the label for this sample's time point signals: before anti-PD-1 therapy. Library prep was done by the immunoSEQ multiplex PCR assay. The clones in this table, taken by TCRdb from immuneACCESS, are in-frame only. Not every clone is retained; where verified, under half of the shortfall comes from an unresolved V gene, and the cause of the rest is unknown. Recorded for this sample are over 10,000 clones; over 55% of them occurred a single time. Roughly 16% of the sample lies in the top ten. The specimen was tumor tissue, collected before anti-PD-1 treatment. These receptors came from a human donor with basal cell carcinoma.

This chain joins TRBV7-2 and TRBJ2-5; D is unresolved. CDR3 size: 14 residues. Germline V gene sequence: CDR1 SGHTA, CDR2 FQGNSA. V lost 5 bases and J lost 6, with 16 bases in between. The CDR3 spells CASSPRPSAQTQYF. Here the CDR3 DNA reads TGTGCCAGCAGCCCCCGACCCTCAGCGCAGACCCAGTACTTC.

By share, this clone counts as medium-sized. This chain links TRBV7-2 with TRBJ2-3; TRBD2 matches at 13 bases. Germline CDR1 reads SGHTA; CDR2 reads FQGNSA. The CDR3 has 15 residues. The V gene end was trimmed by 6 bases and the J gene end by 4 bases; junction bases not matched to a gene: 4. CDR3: CASRPTSGGSDTQYF. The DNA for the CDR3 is TGTGCCAGCAGGCCGACTAGCGGGGGGTCAGATACGCAGTATTTT. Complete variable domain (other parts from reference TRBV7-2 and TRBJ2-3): GAGVSQSPSNKVTEKGKDVELRCDPISGHTALYWYRQSLGQGLEFLIYFQGNSAPDKSGLPSDRFSAERTGGSVSTLTIQRTQQEDSAVYLCASRPTSGGSDTQYFGPGTRLTVL.

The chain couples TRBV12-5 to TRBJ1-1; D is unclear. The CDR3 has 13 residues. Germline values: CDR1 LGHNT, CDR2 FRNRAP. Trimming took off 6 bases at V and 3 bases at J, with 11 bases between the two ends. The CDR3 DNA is TGTGCTAGTGGCCTCCGGCTTGACACTGAAGCTTTCTTT. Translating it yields CASGLRLDTEAFF.

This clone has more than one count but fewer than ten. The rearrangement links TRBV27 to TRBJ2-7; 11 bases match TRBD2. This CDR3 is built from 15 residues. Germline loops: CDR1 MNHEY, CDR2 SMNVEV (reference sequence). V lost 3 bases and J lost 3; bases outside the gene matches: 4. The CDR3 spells CASSFETSGSYEQYF. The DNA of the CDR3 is TGTGCCAGCAGTTTCGAAACTAGCGGGAGCTACGAGCAGTACTTC.

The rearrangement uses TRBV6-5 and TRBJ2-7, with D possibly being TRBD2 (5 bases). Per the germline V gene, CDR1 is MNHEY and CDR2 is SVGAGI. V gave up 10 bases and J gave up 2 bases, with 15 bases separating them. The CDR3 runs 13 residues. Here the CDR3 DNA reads TGTGCCACCGGGATTCCTGTGACCTACGAGCAGTACTTC. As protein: CATGIPVTYEQYF.